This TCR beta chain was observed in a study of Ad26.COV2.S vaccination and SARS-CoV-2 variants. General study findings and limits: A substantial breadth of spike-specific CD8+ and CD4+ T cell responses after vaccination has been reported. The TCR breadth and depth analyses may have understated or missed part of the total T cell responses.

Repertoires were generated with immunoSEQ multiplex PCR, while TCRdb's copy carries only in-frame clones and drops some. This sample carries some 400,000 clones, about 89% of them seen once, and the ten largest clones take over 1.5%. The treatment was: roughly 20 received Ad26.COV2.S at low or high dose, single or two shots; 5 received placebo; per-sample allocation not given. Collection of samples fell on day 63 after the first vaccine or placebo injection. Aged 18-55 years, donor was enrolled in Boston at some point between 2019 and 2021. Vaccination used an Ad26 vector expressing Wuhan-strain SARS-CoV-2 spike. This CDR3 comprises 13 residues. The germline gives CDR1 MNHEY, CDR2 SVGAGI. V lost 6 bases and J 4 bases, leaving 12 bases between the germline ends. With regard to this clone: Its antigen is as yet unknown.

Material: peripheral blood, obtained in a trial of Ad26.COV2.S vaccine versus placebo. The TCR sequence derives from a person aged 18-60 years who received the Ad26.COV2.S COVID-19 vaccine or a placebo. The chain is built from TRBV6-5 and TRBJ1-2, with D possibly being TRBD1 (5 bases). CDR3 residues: CASRRRGGYGYTF. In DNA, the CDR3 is TGTGCCAGCAGGCGGCGGGGGGGCTATGGCTACACCTTC.